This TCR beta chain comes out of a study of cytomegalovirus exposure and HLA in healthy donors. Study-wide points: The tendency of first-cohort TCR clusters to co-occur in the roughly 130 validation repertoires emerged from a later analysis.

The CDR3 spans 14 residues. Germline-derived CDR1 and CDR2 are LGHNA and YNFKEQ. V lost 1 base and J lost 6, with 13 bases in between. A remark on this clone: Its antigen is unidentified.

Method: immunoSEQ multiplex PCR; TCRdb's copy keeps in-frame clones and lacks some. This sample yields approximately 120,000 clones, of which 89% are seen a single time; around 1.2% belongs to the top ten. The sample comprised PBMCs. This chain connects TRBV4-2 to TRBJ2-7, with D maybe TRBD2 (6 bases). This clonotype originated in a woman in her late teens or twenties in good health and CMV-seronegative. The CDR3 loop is CASSQGSRGGEQYV. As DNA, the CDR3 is TGTGCCAGCAGCCAAGGTAGCCGGGGAGGCGAGCAGTACGTC.